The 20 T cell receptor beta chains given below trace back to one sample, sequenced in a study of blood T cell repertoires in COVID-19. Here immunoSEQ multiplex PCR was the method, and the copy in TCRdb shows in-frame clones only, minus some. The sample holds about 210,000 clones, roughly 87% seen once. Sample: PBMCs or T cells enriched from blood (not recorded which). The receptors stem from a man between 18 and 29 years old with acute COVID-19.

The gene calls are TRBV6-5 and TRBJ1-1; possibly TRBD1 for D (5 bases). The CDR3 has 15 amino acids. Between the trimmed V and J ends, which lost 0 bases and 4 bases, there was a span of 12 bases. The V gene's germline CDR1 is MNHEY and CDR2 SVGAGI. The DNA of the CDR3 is TGTGCCAGCAGTTACTCGGTAGCGGGGGGCACTGAAGCTTTCTTT. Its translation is CASSYSVAGGTEAFF.

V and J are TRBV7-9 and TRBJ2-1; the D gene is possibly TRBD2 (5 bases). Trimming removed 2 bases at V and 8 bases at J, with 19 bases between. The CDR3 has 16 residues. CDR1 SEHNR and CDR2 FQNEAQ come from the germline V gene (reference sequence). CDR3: CASSLYGGLIGDEQFF. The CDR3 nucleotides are TGTGCCAGCAGCTTATACGGAGGTCTCATCGGGGATGAGCAGTTCTTC.

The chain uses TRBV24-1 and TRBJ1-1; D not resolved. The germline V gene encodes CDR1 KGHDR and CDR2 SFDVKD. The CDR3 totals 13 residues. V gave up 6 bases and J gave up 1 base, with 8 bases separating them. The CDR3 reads CATSITGNTEAFF. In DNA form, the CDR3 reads TGTGCCACCAGTATAACGGGGAACACTGAAGCTTTCTTT.

The CDR3 protein is CAPRGSWYNEQFF. DNA of the CDR3: TGTGCCCCCCGGGGGAGTTGGTACAATGAGCAGTTCTTC. The chain has TRBV24-1 and TRBJ2-1; weak D call: TRBD2 (6 bases). CDR3 length equals 13 residues. CDR1 and CDR2 from the germline V gene are KGHDR and SFDVKD. V dropped 12 bases and J dropped 4 bases, with 15 bases sitting between them.

The CDR3 bases are TGTGCCAGCAGGCCCACGGGAGGGGTCTACGAGCAGTACTTC. It translates to CASRPTGGVYEQYF. The chain recombines TRBV28 with TRBJ2-7; 8 positions agree with TRBD2. Germline V lookup: CDR1 MDHEN, CDR2 SYDVKM. The CDR3 consists of 14 residues. Unmatched junction bases numbered 7, after V lost 6 bases and J lost 3 bases.

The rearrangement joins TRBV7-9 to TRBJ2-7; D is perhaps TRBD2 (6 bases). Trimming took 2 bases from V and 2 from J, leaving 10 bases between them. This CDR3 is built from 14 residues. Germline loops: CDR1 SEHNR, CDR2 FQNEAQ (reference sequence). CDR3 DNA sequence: TGTGCCAGCAGCTTAACTAGCCGGGCCTACGAGCAGTACTTC. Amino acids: CASSLTSRAYEQYF.

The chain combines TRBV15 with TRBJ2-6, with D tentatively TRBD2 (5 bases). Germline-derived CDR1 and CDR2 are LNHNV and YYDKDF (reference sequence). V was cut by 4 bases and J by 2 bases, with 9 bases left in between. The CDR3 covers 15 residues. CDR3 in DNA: TGTGCCACCAGCAACGGGGTCCCTGGGGCCAACGTCCTGACTTTC. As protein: CATSNGVPGANVLTF.

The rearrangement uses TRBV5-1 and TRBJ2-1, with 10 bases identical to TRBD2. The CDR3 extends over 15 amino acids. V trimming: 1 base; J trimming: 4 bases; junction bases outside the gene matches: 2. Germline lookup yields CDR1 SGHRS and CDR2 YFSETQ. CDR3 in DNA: TGCGCCAGCAGCTTGACTAGCGGGACATACAATGAGCAGTTCTTC. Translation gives CASSLTSGTYNEQFF.

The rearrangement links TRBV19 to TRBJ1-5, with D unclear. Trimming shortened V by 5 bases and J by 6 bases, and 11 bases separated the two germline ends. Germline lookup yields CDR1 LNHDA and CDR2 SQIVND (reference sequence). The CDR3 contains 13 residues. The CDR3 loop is CASSGGRSQPQHF. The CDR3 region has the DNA TGTGCCAGTAGTGGAGGGAGGAGTCAGCCCCAGCATTTT. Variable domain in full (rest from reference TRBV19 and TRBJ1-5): DGGITQSPKYLFRKEGQNVTLSCEQNLNHDAMYWYRQDPGQGLRLIYYSQIVNDFQKGDIAEGYSVSREKKESFPLTVTSAQKNPTAFYLCASSGGRSQPQHFGDGTRLSIL.

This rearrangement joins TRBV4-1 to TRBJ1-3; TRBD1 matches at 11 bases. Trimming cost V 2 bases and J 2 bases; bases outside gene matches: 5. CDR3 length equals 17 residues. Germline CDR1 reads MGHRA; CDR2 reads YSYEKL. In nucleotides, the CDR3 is TGCGCCAGCAGCCAATTACCGGACAGGGGGCCTGGAAACACCATATATTTT. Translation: CASSQLPDRGPGNTIYF.

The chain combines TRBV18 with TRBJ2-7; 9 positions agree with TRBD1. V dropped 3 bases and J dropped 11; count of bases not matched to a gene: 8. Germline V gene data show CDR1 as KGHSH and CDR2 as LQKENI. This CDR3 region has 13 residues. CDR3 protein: CASSPSRDRDKYF. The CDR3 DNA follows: TGTGCCAGCTCACCGTCCCGGGACAGGGATAAGTACTTC.

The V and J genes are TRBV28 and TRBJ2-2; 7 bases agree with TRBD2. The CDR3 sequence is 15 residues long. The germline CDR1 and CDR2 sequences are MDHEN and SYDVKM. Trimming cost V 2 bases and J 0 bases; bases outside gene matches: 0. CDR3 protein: CASSLSGANTGELFF. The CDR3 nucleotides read TGTGCCAGCAGTTTAAGCGGGGCGAACACCGGGGAGCTGTTTTTT.

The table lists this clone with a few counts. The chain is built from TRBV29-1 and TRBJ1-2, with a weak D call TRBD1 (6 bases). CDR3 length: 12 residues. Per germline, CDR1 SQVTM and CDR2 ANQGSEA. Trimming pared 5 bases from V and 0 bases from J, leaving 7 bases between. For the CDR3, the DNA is TGCAGCGTTTACAGGGCTAACTATGGCTACACCTTC. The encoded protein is CSVYRANYGYTF.

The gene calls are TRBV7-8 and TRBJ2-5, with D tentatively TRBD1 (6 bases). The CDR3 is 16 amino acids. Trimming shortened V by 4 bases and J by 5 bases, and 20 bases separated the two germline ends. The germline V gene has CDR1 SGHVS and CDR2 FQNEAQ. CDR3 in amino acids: CASSSRTSQGSETQYF. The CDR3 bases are TGTGCCAGCAGCTCGCGGACAAGCCAGGGGTCGGAGACCCAGTACTTC.

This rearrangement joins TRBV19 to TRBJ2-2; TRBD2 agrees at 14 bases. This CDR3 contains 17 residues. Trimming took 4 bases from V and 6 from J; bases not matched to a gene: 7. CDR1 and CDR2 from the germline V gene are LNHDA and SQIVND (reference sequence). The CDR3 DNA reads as TGTGCCAGTAGTACGGGACTAGCGGGAGAATTGGCCGGGGAGCTGTTTTTT. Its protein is CASSTGLAGELAGELFF.

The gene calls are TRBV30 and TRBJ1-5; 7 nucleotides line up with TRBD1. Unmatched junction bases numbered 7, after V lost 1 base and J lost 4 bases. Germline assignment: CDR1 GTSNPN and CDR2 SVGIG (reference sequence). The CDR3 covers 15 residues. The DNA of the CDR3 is TGTGCCTGGAGTGCCGCGGGACAGCCAAATCAGCCCCAGCATTTT. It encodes CAWSAAGQPNQPQHF.

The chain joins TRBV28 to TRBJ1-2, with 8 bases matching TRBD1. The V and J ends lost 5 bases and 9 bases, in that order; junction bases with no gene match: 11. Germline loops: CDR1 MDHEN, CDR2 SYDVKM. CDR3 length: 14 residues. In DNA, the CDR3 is TGTGCCAGCAGTCCCCAGACAGGGGTGTTGAGCTACACCTTC. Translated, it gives CASSPQTGVLSYTF.

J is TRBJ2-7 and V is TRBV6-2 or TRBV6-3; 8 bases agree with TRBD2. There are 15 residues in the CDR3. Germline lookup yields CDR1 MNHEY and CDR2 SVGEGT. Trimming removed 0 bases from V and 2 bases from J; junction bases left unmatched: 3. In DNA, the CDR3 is TGTGCCAGCAGTTACTCAACTAGCGGCCCCTACGAGCAGTACTTC. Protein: CASSYSTSGPYEQYF.

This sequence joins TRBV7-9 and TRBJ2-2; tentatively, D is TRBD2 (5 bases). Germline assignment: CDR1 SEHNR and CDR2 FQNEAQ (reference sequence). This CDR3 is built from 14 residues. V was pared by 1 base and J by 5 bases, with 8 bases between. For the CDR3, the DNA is TGTGCCAGCAGCTTAGTGACGGGGACCGGGGAGCTGTTTTTT. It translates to CASSLVTGTGELFF.

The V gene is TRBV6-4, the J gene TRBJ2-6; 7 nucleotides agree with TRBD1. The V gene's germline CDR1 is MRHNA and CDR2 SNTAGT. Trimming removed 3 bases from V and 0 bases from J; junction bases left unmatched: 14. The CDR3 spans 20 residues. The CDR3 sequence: CASSEKAFTGAGSGANVLTF. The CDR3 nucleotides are TGTGCCAGCAGTGAAAAGGCGTTTACAGGGGCCGGCTCTGGGGCCAACGTCCTGACTTTC.